This is a list of T cell receptor beta chains from one sample in a study of T cell responses to AZD1222 COVID-19 vaccine. Clones were sequenced by immunoSEQ multiplex PCR, and TCRdb holds only the in-frame ones, with some missing. The sample yields some 150,000 clones, almost 85% seen once. This specimen was peripheral blood, taken 28 days after the second dose of the MenACWY control vaccine. The receptors shown here come from an adult who received the MenACWY meningococcal vaccine as a control. Both conserved end residues are part of each CDR3. A D gene is named only where the DNA matches it firmly. Some rows have no size entry. The others give once, few or many, or a class for an expanded clone.

length: 15; D: .; J: TRBJ2-7; V: TRBV6-5; size: .; CDR3: CASSWQGTLPYEQYF; DNA: TGTGCCAGCAGTTGGCAAGGGACCCTTCCGTACGAGCAGTACTTC
length: 13; D: .; J: TRBJ1-1; V: TRBV10-1; size: .; CDR3: CASSEEGNTEAFF; DNA: TGCGCCAGCAGTGAGGAGGGTAACACTGAAGCTTTCTTT
length: 14; D: .; J: TRBJ1-2; V: TRBV9; size: .; CDR3: CASSGQSVTYGYTF; DNA: TGTGCCAGCAGCGGACAATCGGTGACATATGGCTACACCTTC
length: 18; D: .; J: TRBJ2-2; V: TRBV19; size: .; CDR3: CASSIVWEKTSNTGELFF; DNA: TGTGCCAGTAGTATAGTCTGGGAAAAAACCTCGAACACCGGGGAGCTGTTTTTT
length: 16; D: TRBD1; J: TRBJ1-4; V: TRBV2; size: once; CDR3: CATAGQGAGTNEKLFF; DNA: TGTGCCACCGCGGGACAGGGGGCAGGGACTAATGAAAAACTGTTTTTT
length: 16; D: TRBD1; J: TRBJ1-5; V: TRBV28; size: .; CDR3: CASSLLRGTAHQPQHF; DNA: TGTGCCAGCAGTTTATTGCGCGGGACAGCCCATCAGCCCCAGCATTTT
length: 15; D: TRBD2; J: TRBJ2-5; V: TRBV28; size: .; CDR3: CATDPSSGGYETQYF; DNA: TGTGCCACCGACCCCTCTAGCGGGGGATATGAGACCCAGTACTTC
length: 14; D: TRBD1; J: TRBJ2-5; V: TRBV28; size: .; CDR3: CASSGTGLAAAQYF; DNA: TGTGCCAGCAGTGGGACAGGGCTAGCGGCGGCCCAGTACTTC
length: 18; D: .; J: TRBJ2-4; V: TRBV4-1; size: once; CDR3: CASSQGGQGQRAKNIQYF; DNA: TGCGCCAGCAGCCAAGGCGGTCAGGGGCAAAGGGCCAAAAACATTCAGTACTTC
length: 16; D: .; J: TRBJ2-5; V: TRBV7-3; size: once; CDR3: CASSLTAGGLGETQYF; DNA: TGTGCCAGCAGCTTAACGGCCGGAGGCCTCGGCGAGACCCAGTACTTC
length: 12; D: TRBD1; J: TRBJ2-1; V: TRBV30; size: .; CDR3: CAWTPGGYEQFF; DNA: TGTGCCTGGACCCCAGGGGGCTATGAGCAGTTCTTC
length: 14; D: .; J: TRBJ2-2; V: TRBV6-5; size: .; CDR3: CASRRAANTGELFF; DNA: TGTGCCAGCCGACGAGCCGCGAACACCGGGGAGCTGTTTTTT
length: 12; D: .; J: TRBJ1-2; V: TRBV29-1; size: .; CDR3: CSVVLGKRGYTF; DNA: TGCAGCGTTGTATTGGGAAAAAGGGGCTACACCTTC
length: 13; D: .; J: TRBJ1-1; V: TRBV9; size: .; CDR3: CASSVGANTEAFF; DNA: TGTGCCAGCAGCGTGGGAGCGAACACTGAAGCTTTCTTT
length: 13; D: .; J: TRBJ1-6; V: TRBV7-2; size: .; CDR3: CASRRGQGRPLHF; DNA: TGTGCCAGCAGACGTGGGCAGGGTAGACCCCTCCACTTT
length: 16; D: TRBD1; J: TRBJ1-6; V: TRBV5-6; size: .; CDR3: CASSLFTGEVGSPLHF; DNA: TGTGCCAGCAGCTTGTTTACAGGGGAGGTCGGATCACCCCTCCACTTT
length: 13; D: .; J: TRBJ1-1; V: TRBV2; size: .; CDR3: CASSQDRNTEAFF; DNA: TGTGCCAGCAGCCAGGACAGGAACACTGAAGCTTTCTTT
length: 18; D: .; J: TRBJ2-7; V: TRBV5-1; size: .; CDR3: CASSLEAYRHTYPYEQYF; DNA: TGCGCCAGCAGCCTAGAGGCCTATCGACATACGTATCCCTACGAGCAGTACTTC
length: 13; D: .; J: TRBJ2-7; V: TRBV9; size: .; CDR3: CASSDKFRAEQYF; DNA: TGTGCCAGCAGCGACAAATTCCGCGCCGAGCAGTACTTC
length: 16; D: .; J: TRBJ2-7; V: TRBV21-1; size: .; CDR3: CASSESGGLAGHEQYF; DNA: TGTGCCAGCAGCGAATCCGGGGGGCTAGCGGGGCACGAGCAGTACTTC
length: 15; D: TRBD2; J: TRBJ2-7; V: TRBV23-1; size: .; CDR3: CASSQSSGSSYEQYF; DNA: TGCGCCAGCAGTCAATCTAGCGGGAGCTCCTACGAGCAGTACTTC
length: 14; D: .; J: TRBJ1-2; V: TRBV28; size: .; CDR3: CASSSPGTRYGYTF; DNA: TGTGCCAGCAGTTCCCCCGGGACCAGGTATGGCTACACCTTC
length: 13; D: .; J: TRBJ1-1; V: TRBV28; size: .; CDR3: CASRRGVNTEAFF; DNA: TGTGCCAGCCGTCGGGGAGTGAACACTGAAGCTTTCTTT
length: 13; D: .; J: TRBJ1-5; V: TRBV19; size: .; CDR3: CASSRRDNQPQHF; DNA: TGTGCCAGTAGTCGGCGGGATAATCAGCCCCAGCATTTT